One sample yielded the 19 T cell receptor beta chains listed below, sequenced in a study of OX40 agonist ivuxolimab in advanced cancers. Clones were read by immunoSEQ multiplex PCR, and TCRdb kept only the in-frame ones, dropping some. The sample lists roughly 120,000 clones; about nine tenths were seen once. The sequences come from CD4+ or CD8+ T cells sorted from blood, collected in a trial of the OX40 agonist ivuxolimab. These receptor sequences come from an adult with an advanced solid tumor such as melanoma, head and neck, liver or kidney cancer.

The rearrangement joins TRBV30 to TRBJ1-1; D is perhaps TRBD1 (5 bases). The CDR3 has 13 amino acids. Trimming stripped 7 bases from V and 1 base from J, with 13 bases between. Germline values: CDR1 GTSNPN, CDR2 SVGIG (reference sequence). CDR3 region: CAFRDFPNTEAFF. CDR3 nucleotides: TGTGCCTTCCGGGACTTCCCGAACACTGAAGCTTTCTTT.

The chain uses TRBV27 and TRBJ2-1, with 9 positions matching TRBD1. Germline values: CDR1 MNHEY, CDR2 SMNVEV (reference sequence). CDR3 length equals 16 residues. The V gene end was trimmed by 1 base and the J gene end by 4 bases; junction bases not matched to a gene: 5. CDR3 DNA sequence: TGTGCCAGCAGTTTATTACAGGGGGCCATGTACAATGAGCAGTTCTTC. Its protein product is CASSLLQGAMYNEQFF.

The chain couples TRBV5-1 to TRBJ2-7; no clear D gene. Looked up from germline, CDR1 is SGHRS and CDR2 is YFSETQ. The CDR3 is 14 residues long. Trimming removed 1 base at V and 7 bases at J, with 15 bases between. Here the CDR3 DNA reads TGCGCCAGCAGCTTGTATGGACGACTTTATGAGCAGTACTTC. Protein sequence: CASSLYGRLYEQYF.

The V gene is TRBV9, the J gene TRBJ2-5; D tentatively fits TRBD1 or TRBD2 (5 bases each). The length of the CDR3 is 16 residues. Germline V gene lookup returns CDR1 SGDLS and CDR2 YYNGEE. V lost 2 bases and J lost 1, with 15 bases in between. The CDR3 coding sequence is TGTGCCAGCAGCGTGGGGGTTATGCGGGCCCAAGAGACCCAGTACTTC. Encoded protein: CASSVGVMRAQETQYF.

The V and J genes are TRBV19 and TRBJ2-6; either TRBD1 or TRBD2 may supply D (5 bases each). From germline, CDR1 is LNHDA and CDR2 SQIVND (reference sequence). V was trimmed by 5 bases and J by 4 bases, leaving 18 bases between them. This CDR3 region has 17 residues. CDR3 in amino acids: CASSDRDLGEGANVLTF. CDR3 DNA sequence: TGTGCCAGTAGTGACCGGGACCTCGGGGAGGGGGCCAACGTCCTGACTTTC.

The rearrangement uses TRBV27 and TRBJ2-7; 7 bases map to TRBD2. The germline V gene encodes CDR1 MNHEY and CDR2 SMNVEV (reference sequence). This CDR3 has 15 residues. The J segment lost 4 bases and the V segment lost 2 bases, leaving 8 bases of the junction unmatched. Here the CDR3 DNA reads TGTGCCAGCAGTTTACGGGGCGGGAGAGGGTACGAGCAGTACTTC. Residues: CASSLRGGRGYEQYF.

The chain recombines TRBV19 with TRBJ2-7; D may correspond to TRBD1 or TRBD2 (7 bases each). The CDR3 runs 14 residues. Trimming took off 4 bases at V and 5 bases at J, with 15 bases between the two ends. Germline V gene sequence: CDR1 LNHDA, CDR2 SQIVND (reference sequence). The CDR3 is CASSTGGGADEQYF. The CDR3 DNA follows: TGTGCCAGTAGTACAGGGGGGGGAGCGGACGAGCAGTACTTC.

The CDR3 sequence is CASSQGTYPGELFF. As DNA, the CDR3 is TGTGCCAGCAGCCAAGGGACTTACCCCGGGGAGCTGTTTTTT. The chain employs TRBV4-2 and TRBJ2-2, with D tentatively TRBD2 (5 bases). The V gene lost 1 base and the J gene lost 6 bases, with 9 bases spanning the gap. Looked up from germline, CDR1 is LGHNA and CDR2 is YNFKEQ. This CDR3 contains 14 residues.

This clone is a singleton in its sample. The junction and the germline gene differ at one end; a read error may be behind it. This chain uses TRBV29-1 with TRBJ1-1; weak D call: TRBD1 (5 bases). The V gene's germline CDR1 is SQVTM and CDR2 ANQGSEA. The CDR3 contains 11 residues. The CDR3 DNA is TGCAGCGTGGACATGAACAGTGAAGCTTTCTTT. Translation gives CSVDMNSEAFF.

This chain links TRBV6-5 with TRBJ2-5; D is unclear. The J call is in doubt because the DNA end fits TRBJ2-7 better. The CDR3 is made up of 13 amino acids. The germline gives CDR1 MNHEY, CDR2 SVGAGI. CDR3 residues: CASSMTSSYEQYF. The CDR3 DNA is TGTGCCAGCAGTATGACGTCCTCCTACGAGCAGTACTTC.

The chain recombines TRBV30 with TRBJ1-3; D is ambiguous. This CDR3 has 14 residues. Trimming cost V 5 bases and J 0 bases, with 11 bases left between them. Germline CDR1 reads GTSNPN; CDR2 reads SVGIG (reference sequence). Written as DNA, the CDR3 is TGTGCCTGGGGGGAGGGCAACTCTGGAAACACCATATATTTT. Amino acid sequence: CAWGEGNSGNTIYF.

CDR3 DNA sequence: TGTGCCAGCAGCCAAGAGATACGGCCCGGTCAGCCCCAGCATTTT. Its protein is CASSQEIRPGQPQHF. This chain joins TRBV4-2 and TRBJ1-5, with D unresolved. Germline lookup yields CDR1 LGHNA and CDR2 YNFKEQ. This CDR3 contains 15 residues. Trimming removed 0 bases at V and 6 bases at J, with 12 bases between.

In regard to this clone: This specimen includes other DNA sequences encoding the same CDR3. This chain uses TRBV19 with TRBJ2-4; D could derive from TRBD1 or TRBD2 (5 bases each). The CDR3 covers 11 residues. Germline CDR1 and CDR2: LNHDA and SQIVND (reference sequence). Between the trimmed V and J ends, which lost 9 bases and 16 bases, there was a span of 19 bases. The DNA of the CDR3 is TGTGCCAGCACAGGTGTTGAGGGGAACTACTTC. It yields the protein CASTGVEGNYF.

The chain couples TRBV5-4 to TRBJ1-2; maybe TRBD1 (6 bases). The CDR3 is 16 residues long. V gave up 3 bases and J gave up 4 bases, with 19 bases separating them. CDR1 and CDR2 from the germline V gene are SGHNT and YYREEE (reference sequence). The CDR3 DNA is TGTGCCAGCAGCTCTATTTTAAACAGGGATAGCTATGGCTACACCTTC. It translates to CASSSILNRDSYGYTF.

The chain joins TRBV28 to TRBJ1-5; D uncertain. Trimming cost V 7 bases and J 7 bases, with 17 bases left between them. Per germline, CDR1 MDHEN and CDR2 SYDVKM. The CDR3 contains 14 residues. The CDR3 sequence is CASIATGALQPQHF. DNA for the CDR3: TGTGCCAGCATTGCGACGGGAGCGTTGCAGCCCCAGCATTTT.

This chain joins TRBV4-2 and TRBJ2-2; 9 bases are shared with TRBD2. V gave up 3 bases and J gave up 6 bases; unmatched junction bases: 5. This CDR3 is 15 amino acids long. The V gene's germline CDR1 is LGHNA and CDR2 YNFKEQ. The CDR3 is CASSQLAGDPGELFF. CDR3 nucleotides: TGTGCCAGCAGCCAGTTAGCGGGAGACCCCGGGGAGCTGTTTTTT.

CDR3 nucleotide sequence: TGTGCCAGCAGCTTAACGGGACAGGACTATGGCTACACCTTC. Translating it yields CASSLTGQDYGYTF. This rearrangement joins TRBV7-9 to TRBJ1-2; 8 positions match TRBD1. Germline V gene data show CDR1 as SEHNR and CDR2 as FQNEAQ (reference sequence). This CDR3 has 14 amino acids. V dropped 2 bases and J dropped 3; count of bases not matched to a gene: 2.

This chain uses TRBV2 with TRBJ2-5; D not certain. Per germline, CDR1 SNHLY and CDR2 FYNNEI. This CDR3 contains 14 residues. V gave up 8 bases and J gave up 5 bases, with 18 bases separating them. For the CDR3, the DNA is TGTGCCAGCGCACAACGTTGGGCCGGGGAGACCCAGTACTTC. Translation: CASAQRWAGETQYF.

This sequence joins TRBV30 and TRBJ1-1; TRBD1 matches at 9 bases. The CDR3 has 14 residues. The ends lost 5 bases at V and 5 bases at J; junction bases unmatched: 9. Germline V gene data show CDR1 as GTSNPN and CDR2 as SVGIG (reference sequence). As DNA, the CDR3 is TGTGCCTGGGAACATCGGGACAGGGATACTGAAGCTTTCTTT. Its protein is CAWEHRDRDTEAFF.